These 21 T cell receptor beta chains were all obtained from the same sample, sequenced in a study of T-cell reconstitution after alpha-beta-depleted transplantation in children (dated by TCRdb to about 2016). The library was built by means of PCR. Sequencer: Illumina HiSeq 2500. To normalize quantification of the TCRbeta repertoire, the TCR libraries were built with molecular barcoding that relied on unique molecular identifiers. TCRdb reprocessed the public reads (quality trimming at Q25 with fastp, clone calling with MiXCR) and kept in-frame beta chains. For every CDR3 protein sequence, its rows merge into one entry that carries the most common genes and DNA. Across this sample there are about 980,000 distinct CDR3 sequences, with about 31% seen only once. The ten largest clones add up to roughly 27% of the sample. The treatment or condition label, as the study defines it: allogeneic hematopoietic cell transplantation with graft depleted of TCRalphabeta T cells and CD19 B cells.

The sequencing used PBMCs, mostly from graft donor cells, collected 360 days after TCRalphabeta/CD19-depleted stem cell transplant. These receptor sequences come from a boy younger than two who had a stem cell transplant for SCID, so the T cells may come from the graft donor.

The chain links TRBV7-9 to TRBJ1-2; 7 positions agree with TRBD1. V shed 3 bases and J 8 bases; nucleotides not matched to a gene: 9. Germline V gene data show CDR1 as SEHNR and CDR2 as FQNEAQ (reference sequence). This CDR3 has 14 amino acids. The CDR3 loop is CASSLGQPLAGYTF. CDR3 in DNA: TGTGCCAGCAGCTTGGGACAGCCACTGGCAGGCTACACCTTC.

The chain joins TRBV12-3 or TRBV12-4 to TRBJ2-5; 7 positions match TRBD1. The CDR3 runs to 17 residues. The trim removed 5 bases at V and 4 bases at J, leaving 16 bases unmatched. In nucleotides, the CDR3 is TGTGCCAGCAGTCGGGGAGAGGGGGCCCGTGATGGAGAGACCCAGTACTTC. It yields the protein CASSRGEGARDGETQYF.

The rearrangement uses TRBV5-1 and TRBJ2-7; D perhaps matches TRBD2 (6 bases). The V and J ends lost 4 bases and 3 bases respectively, with 17 bases between them. CDR1 and CDR2 from the germline V gene are SGHRS and YFSETQ. The CDR3 spans 15 residues. The CDR3 nucleotides are TGCGCCAGCAGCCCGAGACTAGGAGACGGCTACGAGCAGTACTTC. It encodes CASSPRLGDGYEQYF.

The chain uses TRBV9 and TRBJ2-2; 8 bases fit TRBD1. Per germline, CDR1 SGDLS and CDR2 YYNGEE. The V gene end was trimmed by 0 bases and the J gene end by 5 bases; junction bases not matched to a gene: 6. The CDR3 is 16 residues long. The CDR3 DNA follows: TGTGCCAGCAGCGTAGAGACAGGGGCTACGACCGGGGAGCTGTTTTTT. Translating it yields CASSVETGATTGELFF.

The gene calls are TRBV12-3 or TRBV12-4 and TRBJ2-1, with D unresolved. V lost 3 bases, J lost 0 bases, and 18 bases lay in between. This CDR3 is 18 amino acids long. CDR3 sequence: CASSFIVGPSSSYNEQFF. DNA of the CDR3: TGTGCCAGCAGTTTCATAGTAGGCCCCAGCAGCTCCTACAATGAGCAGTTCTTC.

The rearrangement uses TRBV29-1 and TRBJ2-3; TRBD2 matches at 10 bases. Germline loops: CDR1 SQVTM, CDR2 ANQGSEA. The ends lost 5 bases at V and 2 bases at J; junction bases unmatched: 4. The length of the CDR3 is 14 residues. CDR3 region: CSVRLAGYTDTQYF. Here the CDR3 DNA reads TGCAGCGTTCGACTAGCGGGCTACACAGATACGCAGTATTTT.

As to this clonotype: The junction does not match germline at one end; this may be a read error. The V call is TRBV7-2, the J call TRBJ2-1; TRBD2 aligns across 8 bases. Germline values: CDR1 SGHTA, CDR2 FQGNSA. CDR3 length equals 11 residues. The CDR3 sequence is CASSLSTSEVF. CDR3 sequence (DNA): TGTGCCAGCAGCTTATCGACTAGCGAGGTCTTC.

A few counts support this clonotype. CDR3 sequence (DNA): TGTGCCAGCAGACAACGATTCCGATACAATGAGCAGTTCTTC. Encoded protein: CASRQRFRYNEQFF. The V call is TRBV12-3 or TRBV12-4, the J call TRBJ2-1; D gene unclear. V was shortened by 6 bases and J by 4 bases, with 13 bases between the two germline ends. This CDR3 region has 14 residues.

The gene calls are TRBV6-2 or TRBV6-3 and TRBJ2-1; 11 bases fit TRBD2. Looked up from germline, CDR1 is MNHEY and CDR2 is SVGEGT. Trimming took 2 bases from V and 2 from J; bases not matched to a gene: 5. The CDR3 extends over 17 amino acids. CDR3 loop: CASSYARLAGTYNEQFF. In nucleotides, the CDR3 is TGTGCCAGCAGTTACGCCAGACTAGCGGGGACCTACAATGAGCAGTTCTTC.

The genes are TRBV7-9 and TRBJ1-3; D is uncertain. V lost 0 bases, J lost 6 bases, and 15 bases lay in between. CDR3 length: 16 amino acids. CDR1 is SEHNR and CDR2 is FQNEAQ in the germline V gene (reference sequence). Here the CDR3 reads CASSLAGGKRENTIYF. DNA of the CDR3: TGTGCCAGCAGCTTAGCGGGAGGGAAGCGTGAAAACACCATATATTTT.

This clonotype was seen a few times. This CDR3 is CAWTEGHSTDTQYF. DNA of the CDR3: TGTGCCTGGACGGAAGGACACAGCACAGATACGCAGTATTTT. The chain couples TRBV30 to TRBJ2-3; D may be TRBD1 (5 bases). In germline, CDR1 is GTSNPN, CDR2 SVGIG (reference sequence). V lost 4 bases and J 0 bases, leaving 11 bases between the germline ends. This CDR3 region has 14 residues.

The V gene is TRBV11-2, the J gene TRBJ2-3; D is uncertain. The germline V gene encodes CDR1 SGHAT and CDR2 FQNNGV. V was cut by 5 bases and J by 4 bases, with 19 bases left in between. This CDR3 has 16 amino acids. The CDR3 reads CASSPPRTGRPDTQYF. CDR3 sequence (DNA): TGTGCCAGCAGCCCGCCCCGGACCGGCCGTCCAGATACGCAGTATTTT.

In this sample, this clonotype turned up many times. V is TRBV24-1 and J is TRBJ2-5; D is ambiguous. The germline V gene has CDR1 KGHDR and CDR2 SFDVKD. Trimming left V 7 bases short and J 2 bases short, with 10 bases between. The CDR3 loop spans 13 amino acids. CDR3 DNA sequence: TGTGCCACCAGCATCGGGCCACAAGAGACCCAGTACTTC. It yields the protein CATSIGPQETQYF.

This clonotype was seen a handful of times. V gene TRBV12-3 or TRBV12-4 combines with J gene TRBJ2-3, with D unresolved. CDR3 length: 12 residues. V was clipped by 6 bases and J by 7 bases, with 11 bases between them. The CDR3 spells CASSPWPHTQYF. The CDR3 DNA follows: TGTGCCAGCAGCCCCTGGCCCCATACGCAGTATTTT.

This clonotype was observed many times. The V call is TRBV24-1, the J call TRBJ2-2, with 7 bases lining up with TRBD1. Germline V CDR1 and CDR2: KGHDR, SFDVKD. The CDR3 has 16 amino acids. Unmatched junction bases numbered 6, after V lost 3 bases and J lost 3 bases. The DNA for the CDR3 is TGTGCCACCAGTGATCCACGGGGACAGTACACCGGGGAGCTGTTTTTT. It codes for CATSDPRGQYTGELFF.

V gene TRBV23-1 combines with J gene TRBJ2-1; D is unclear. Being an ORF, TRBV23-1 has a function that is uncertain. V lost 4 bases to trimming and J lost 7 bases, with 23 bases between them. This CDR3 is built from 17 residues. The CDR3 DNA reads as TGCGCCAGCAGTCCAAATAGGTCTAGTTTTGGGTCGAATGAGCAGTTCTTC. It codes for CASSPNRSSFGSNEQFF.

This clonotype has just a few counts. The rearrangement links TRBV12-3 or TRBV12-4 to TRBJ1-4; possible D gene TRBD1, 6 bases. The V end was cut by 5 bases, the J end by 5 bases, with 12 bases between. The CDR3 totals 14 residues. In DNA, the CDR3 is TGTGCCAGCAGTCAACAGGGTTCCAATGAAAAACTGTTTTTT. This sequence encodes CASSQQGSNEKLFF.

The chain carries TRBV3-1 and TRBJ2-5; D gene unclear. V gave up 1 base and J gave up 4 bases, with 13 bases separating them. Looked up from germline, CDR1 is LGHDT and CDR2 is YNNKEL (reference sequence). CDR3 length: 15 residues. In DNA form, the CDR3 reads TGTGCCAGCAGCCAAGTCTTCGGGTTAACAGAGACCCAGTACTTC. Its translation: CASSQVFGLTETQYF.

The chain uses TRBV12-3 or TRBV12-4 and TRBJ2-3, with D perhaps being TRBD1 or TRBD2 (6 bases each). V was pared by 8 bases and J by 4 bases, with 19 bases between. The CDR3 has 15 residues. CDR3 sequence reads: CASSPRGGIPDTQYF. CDR3 in DNA: TGTGCCAGCTCCCCAAGAGGGGGGATCCCAGATACGCAGTATTTT.

The gene calls are TRBV4-1 and TRBJ1-2, with D possibly TRBD1 on 5 matching bases. Trimming took 4 bases from V and 2 from J, leaving 14 bases between them. The germline gives CDR1 MGHRA, CDR2 YSYEKL. The CDR3 contains 15 residues. CDR3: CASSPFGGVNYGYTF. CDR3 nucleotides: TGCGCCAGCAGCCCATTTGGAGGGGTAAACTATGGCTACACCTTC.

The chain combines TRBV28 with TRBJ2-5; D remains ambiguous. V was clipped by 5 bases and J by 0 bases, with 10 bases between them. The germline CDR1 and CDR2 sequences are MDHEN and SYDVKM. The CDR3 consists of 14 residues. CDR3 DNA: TGTGCCAGCAGTCATTTCCGGGACCAAGAGACCCAGTACTTC. Protein: CASSHFRDQETQYF.